This T cell receptor (beta chain) was obtained from a study of vaccination effects on CD4 cells after COVID-19. On the study more broadly: Two recovered convalescent patients were sampled 16 days and one week pre-vaccination.

Study findings and constraints: Spike-reactive clones detected post-vaccine in convalescents consisted mainly of new vaccine-induced clones. There was marked clonal contraction among infection- and vaccine-induced clones late after vaccination.

Trimming removed 5 bases from V and 5 bases from J; junction bases left unmatched: 7. The germline CDR1 and CDR2 sequences are SGHTA and FQGTGA. The CDR3 length is 14 residues. ViraFEST used viral peptide pools to expand antigen-specific CD4+ T cells before sequencing. Cultured cells yielded isolated CD4+ T cells after approximately nine days. The infection with SARS-CoV-2 (confirmed by PCR) occurred in this person between March and December 2020. Produced via immunoSEQ multiplex PCR; TCRdb's table is partial and in-frame only. Of approximately 70,000 clones in the sample, 73% were seen once. Points on this clone: Antigen unknown.

The source was CD4+ T cells from PBMCs cultured with HIV peptides, collected before COVID-19 vaccination. The subset here: HIV-1 Nef peptide pool negative control/reference culture. The V call is TRBV7-3, the J call TRBJ2-5; 8 bases are a match to TRBD2. The sequence came from a human donor who had a prior SARS-CoV-2 infection. The CDR3 is CASSNGRAAETQYF. DNA of the CDR3: TGTGCCAGCAGCAACGGGAGGGCCGCGGAGACCCAGTACTTC.